Listed below are T cell receptor beta chains from one sample, sequenced in a study of cytomegalovirus exposure and HLA in healthy donors. TCRdb's table, derived via immunoSEQ multiplex PCR, lists solely in-frame clones and lacks some. The sample records about 74,000 clones, 72% being singletons. What was sequenced was PBMCs. Every receptor here comes from a woman between 35 and 50 years old in good health and CMV-seropositive. CDR3s include the opening cysteine and the closing phenylalanine or tryptophan. Fields, in order: clone size, J gene, V gene, D gene, CDR3 DNA, CDR3 protein. The D gene is left open where the match is weak. Clone size is not always given. Where it is, it says once, few, many or a class for expanded clones.

size: -; J: TRBJ2-7; V: TRBV9; D: TRBD1; DNA: TGTGCCAGCAGCGTTGGGACAGGGCGAACATCCTACGAGCAGTACTTC; CDR3: CASSVGTGRTSYEQYF
size: -; J: TRBJ2-7; V: TRBV28; D: -; DNA: TGTGCCAGCACTTCCTCCTACGAGCAGTACTTC; CDR3: CASTSSYEQYF
size: many; J: TRBJ2-1; V: TRBV19; D: TRBD2; DNA: TGTGCCTCGATGGGGTTTGGCGGGGGGGCCGCTGAGCAGTTCTTC; CDR3: CASMGFGGGAAEQFF
size: -; J: TRBJ2-3; V: TRBV30; D: -; DNA: TGTGCCTGGAGTGTAGCAGGGTTCGGCACAGATACGCAGTATTTT; CDR3: CAWSVAGFGTDTQYF
size: once; J: TRBJ1-1; V: TRBV5-4; D: -; DNA: TGTGCCAGCAGCTTGTATCTGTGGAACACTGAAGCTTTCTTT; CDR3: CASSLYLWNTEAFF
size: -; J: TRBJ1-4; V: TRBV2; D: TRBD1; DNA: TGTGCCAGCAGAGACAGGGGGCTTGAAAAACTGTTTTTT; CDR3: CASRDRGLEKLFF
size: -; J: TRBJ1-4; V: TRBV10-1; D: -; DNA: TGCGCCAGGGGGTCAGGGTTGGTCGTTCCCAATGAAAAACTGTTTTTT; CDR3: CARGSGLVVPNEKLFF
size: once; J: TRBJ1-6; V: TRBV14; D: -; DNA: TGTGCCAGCAGCCAAGTGACAAGGGGGTCACCCCTCCACTTT; CDR3: CASSQVTRGSPLHF
size: -; J: TRBJ2-5; V: TRBV2; D: TRBD2; DNA: TGTGCCAGCAGTGGGTGGACGGTCTCGCGGGAGGAGACCCAGTACTTC; CDR3: CASSGWTVSREETQYF
size: -; J: TRBJ2-2; V: TRBV4-3; D: -; DNA: TGCGCCAGCAGCCAAGATGAAGCCTCAGGTGGGGAGCTGTTTTTT; CDR3: CASSQDEASGGELFF
size: -; J: TRBJ1-1; V: TRBV29-1; D: -; DNA: TGCAGCGTACACCATCAGGGAGGGGACACTGAAGCTTTCTTT; CDR3: CSVHHQGGDTEAFF
size: -; J: TRBJ2-2; V: TRBV7-9; D: -; DNA: TGTGCCAGCAGCTTAGTGCGGGGTGGATTCACCGGGGAGCTGTTTTTT; CDR3: CASSLVRGGFTGELFF
size: -; J: TRBJ1-6; V: TRBV6-5; D: -; DNA: TGTGCCAGCAGGTCGAGGGTGCAGGATTCACCCCTCCACTTT; CDR3: CASRSRVQDSPLHF
size: -; J: TRBJ1-2; V: TRBV6-1; D: -; DNA: TGTGCCAGCAGAACCGGGAGTTCCAACTATGGCTACCCCTTC; CDR3: CASRTGSSNYGYPF
size: -; J: TRBJ1-2; V: TRBV5-1; D: -; DNA: TGCGCCAGCAGCTTGTTTACAGGTCATGGCTACACCTTC; CDR3: CASSLFTGHGYTF
size: -; J: TRBJ2-5; V: TRBV6-1; D: TRBD2; DNA: TGTGCCAGCAGTGAGGGACTAGGAATCACGGAGACCCAGTACTTC; CDR3: CASSEGLGITETQYF
size: -; J: TRBJ2-2; V: TRBV6-1; D: TRBD1; DNA: TGTGCCAGCACCTGGACAGGGACCGGGGAGCTGTTTTTT; CDR3: CASTWTGTGELFF
size: -; J: TRBJ1-1; V: TRBV5-6; D: -; DNA: TGTGCCAGCAGCTTGGCTCAGGGGTCGAACACTGAAGCTTTCTTT; CDR3: CASSLAQGSNTEAFF
size: -; J: TRBJ2-7; V: TRBV5-1; D: TRBD1; DNA: TGCGCCAGCAGCCCAAGACAGGGGGCAGGTTCCTACGAGCAGTACTTC; CDR3: CASSPRQGAGSYEQYF
size: -; J: TRBJ1-1; V: TRBV10-2; D: -; DNA: TGCGCCAGCCAGGGGTTAGGTTTGGGGAACACTGAAGCTTTCTTT; CDR3: CASQGLGLGNTEAFF
size: -; J: TRBJ2-7; V: TRBV28; D: -; DNA: TGTGCCAGCAGTTTTACATTGCAGGGCCTCTCCTACGAGCAGTACTTC; CDR3: CASSFTLQGLSYEQYF
size: -; J: TRBJ1-3; V: TRBV2; D: TRBD1; DNA: TGTGCCAGCCTATCCCCCCGACAGGGGAGCTCTGGAAACACCATATATTTT; CDR3: CASLSPRQGSSGNTIYF
size: -; J: TRBJ2-5; V: TRBV28; D: -; DNA: TGTGCCAGCAGTCCCCGAGGCAGCGAAGAGACCCAGTACTTC; CDR3: CASSPRGSEETQYF
size: -; J: TRBJ2-1; V: TRBV27; D: TRBD2; DNA: TGTGCCAGCAGAGCCTTAGCGGGGCAATACCCAACCTACAATGAGCAGTTCTTC; CDR3: CASRALAGQYPTYNEQFF
size: -; J: TRBJ2-2; V: TRBV4-2; D: -; DNA: TGTGCCAGCAGCCAAGATCTCCGGACTAACACCGGGGAGCTGTTTTTT; CDR3: CASSQDLRTNTGELFF
size: medium-sized; J: TRBJ1-2; V: TRBV10-3; D: -; DNA: TGTGCCATCAGCGAAGGGGTTCTAAACTATGGCTACACCTTC; CDR3: CAISEGVLNYGYTF
size: -; J: TRBJ2-7; V: TRBV15; D: -; DNA: TGTGCCACCAGCAGAGGGGAAAATAGCGGCTACGAGCAGTACTTC; CDR3: CATSRGENSGYEQYF
size: -; J: TRBJ1-1; V: TRBV30; D: TRBD1; DNA: TGTGCCTGGATTCGACAGGGGGGGATGAACACTGAAGCTTTCTTT; CDR3: CAWIRQGGMNTEAFF
size: -; J: TRBJ1-3; V: TRBV25-1; D: -; DNA: TGTGCCAGCAGTGCATTGGGACTTACGTCTGGAAACACCATATATTTT; CDR3: CASSALGLTSGNTIYF
size: -; J: TRBJ2-2; V: TRBV9; D: TRBD1; DNA: TGTGCCAGCAGCTATACAGGGGGTCGAACCGGGGAGCTGTTTTTT; CDR3: CASSYTGGRTGELFF
size: few; J: TRBJ2-5; V: TRBV6-6; D: -; DNA: TGTGCCAGCAGTTACCCTGGACATTACCAAGAGACCCAGTACTTC; CDR3: CASSYPGHYQETQYF
size: -; J: TRBJ2-3; V: TRBV15; D: TRBD2; DNA: TGTGCCACCAGCATCTACGGGACTAGCGCTACAGATACGCAGTATTTT; CDR3: CATSIYGTSATDTQYF
size: -; J: TRBJ2-2; V: TRBV30; D: TRBD1; DNA: TGTGCCTGGAGACAGGGGGCTTGGTTCGTCGGGGAGCTGTTTTTT; CDR3: CAWRQGAWFVGELFF
size: -; J: TRBJ1-1; V: TRBV6-5; D: -; DNA: TGTGCCAGCAGTGGAGACAGGATGAACACTGAAGCTTTCTTT; CDR3: CASSGDRMNTEAFF
size: -; J: TRBJ1-2; V: TRBV4-2; D: TRBD1; DNA: TGTGCCAGCAGCCAAGATAGGAGACAGGGGAGCTCCAGCTATGGCTACACCTTC; CDR3: CASSQDRRQGSSSYGYTF
size: -; J: TRBJ1-1; V: TRBV2; D: -; DNA: TGTGCCAGCAGGGTTGAGGCAGGGCACACTGAAGCTTTCTTT; CDR3: CASRVEAGHTEAFF
size: -; J: TRBJ1-5; V: TRBV30; D: -; DNA: TGTGCCTGGGTAGGTGGTGAATCAGGGCCCCAGCATTTT; CDR3: CAWVGGESGPQHF
size: -; J: TRBJ1-1; V: TRBV6-5; D: -; DNA: TGTGCCACCCAGGAAGGGGGCACTGAAGCTTTCTTT; CDR3: CATQEGGTEAFF
size: -; J: TRBJ2-2; V: TRBV6-5; D: -; DNA: TGTGCCAGCAGTTACTGGCTAGTTGGCGGGGAGCTGTTTTTT; CDR3: CASSYWLVGGELFF
size: -; J: TRBJ1-1; V: TRBV28; D: -; DNA: TGTGCCAGCCAGGGGCTGTACACTGAAGCTTTCTTT; CDR3: CASQGLYTEAFF
size: -; J: TRBJ2-7; V: TRBV28; D: -; DNA: TGTGCCAGCAGTTCTATCACAGGGAGTTCCTCCTACGAGCAGTACTTC; CDR3: CASSSITGSSSYEQYF
size: -; J: TRBJ1-2; V: TRBV2; D: -; DNA: TGTGCCAGCAGTGACCAGTACCCGGGGATCTATGGCTACACCTTC; CDR3: CASSDQYPGIYGYTF
size: -; J: TRBJ2-1; V: TRBV30; D: -; DNA: TGTGCCTGGAGTCCAGGACTCCCAAATGAGCAGTTCTTC; CDR3: CAWSPGLPNEQFF
size: -; J: TRBJ1-4; V: TRBV6-6; D: -; DNA: TGTGCCAGCAGTTACAGGGAGAGTGAAAAACTGTTTTTT; CDR3: CASSYRESEKLFF
size: -; J: TRBJ1-1; V: TRBV7-9; D: -; DNA: TGTGCCTCGAGGGGGTCCGGCGTGAACACTGAAGCTTTCTTT; CDR3: CASRGSGVNTEAFF